The 24 T cell receptor beta chains below come from one sample, sequenced in a study of T cells after yellow fever vaccination. One entry per CDR3 protein results from TCRdb running MiXCR on the 5' RACE reads. The data contain 550,000 to 750,000 distinct CDR3 sequences, roughly 13% of them singletons. The material was PBMCs, obtained on the day of the yellow fever booster vaccination. These receptors were obtained from a man under 40 who received the YFV17D yellow fever vaccine.

Only a few counts were recorded for this clonotype. The chain employs TRBV10-3 and TRBJ2-5, with D possibly TRBD1 on 6 matching bases. Germline V lookup: CDR1 ENHRY, CDR2 SYGVKD. V dropped 4 bases and J dropped 5 bases, with 11 bases sitting between them. The CDR3 consists of 13 residues. The CDR3 is CAISARQGETQYF. In DNA, the CDR3 is TGTGCCATCAGTGCGCGGCAGGGGGAGACCCAGTACTTC.

In this sample, this clonotype turned up a few times. This chain uses TRBV6-2 or TRBV6-3 with TRBJ2-4; 8 bases are shared with TRBD2. The V and J ends lost 7 bases and 3 bases, in that order; junction bases with no gene match: 8. CDR1 and CDR2 from the germline V gene are MNHEY and SVGEGT. The CDR3 runs to 15 residues. For the CDR3, the DNA is TGTGCCAGCACTACGGCGGGGGGCGGCAAAAACATTCAGTACTTC. Its protein is CASTTAGGGKNIQYF.

This clonotype appeared many times. The chain combines TRBV28 with TRBJ1-1; 8 bases are shared with TRBD1. Germline V gene sequence: CDR1 MDHEN, CDR2 SYDVKM. The V segment lost 6 bases and the J segment 3 bases; nucleotides outside the gene matches: 6. The CDR3 totals 14 residues. The CDR3 reads CASRTGQGYTEAFF. The CDR3 region has the DNA TGTGCCAGCAGAACTGGACAGGGATACACTGAAGCTTTCTTT.

V is TRBV4-1 and J is TRBJ2-5; tentative D call: TRBD2 (5 bases). V was pared by 0 bases and J by 9 bases, with 17 bases between. This CDR3 region has 15 residues. Germline lookup yields CDR1 MGHRA and CDR2 YSYEKL. The CDR3 DNA is TGCGCCAGCAGCCAAGATACGTTCGGGATGAGTGCCCAGTACTTC. This gives the protein CASSQDTFGMSAQYF.

This chain joins TRBV20-1 and TRBJ2-1; TRBD1 agrees at 10 bases. Germline V gene lookup returns CDR1 DFQATT and CDR2 SNEGSKA (reference sequence). Unmatched junction bases numbered 8, after V lost 1 base and J lost 8 bases. This CDR3 region has 15 residues. This CDR3 reads CSARGVTGGRYEQFF. The CDR3 DNA sequence: TGCAGTGCTAGAGGAGTGACAGGGGGCCGCTATGAGCAGTTCTTC.

This chain connects TRBV5-1 to TRBJ2-2; D is perhaps TRBD1 (5 bases). CDR3 size: 17 residues. Trimming took 0 bases from V and 0 from J, leaving 12 bases between them. Germline V gene sequence: CDR1 SGHRS, CDR2 YFSETQ. The CDR3 protein is CASSLGGGSSNTGELFF. The CDR3 DNA sequence: TGCGCCAGCAGCTTGGGGGGCGGATCTTCGAACACCGGGGAGCTGTTTTTT. Full variable domain (rest looked up from reference TRBV5-1 and TRBJ2-2): KAGVTQTPRYLIKTRGQQVTLSCSPISGHRSVSWYQQTPGQGLQFLFEYFSETQRNKGNFPGRFSGRQFSNSRSEMNVSTLELGDSALYLCASSLGGGSSNTGELFFGEGSRLTVL.

This rearrangement joins TRBV15 to TRBJ1-5; tentatively, D is TRBD1 (6 bases). This CDR3 spans 15 amino acids. V was shortened by 3 bases and J by 3 bases, with 12 bases between the two germline ends. Germline V gives CDR1 LNHNV, CDR2 YYDKDF (reference sequence). CDR3 in DNA: TGTGCCACCAGCAGTCCAGGGGTGCTCAATCAGCCCCAGCATTTT. It translates to CATSSPGVLNQPQHF.

The rearrangement uses TRBV29-1 and TRBJ1-1; no reliable D call. The CDR3 has 15 residues. Germline V gives CDR1 SQVTM, CDR2 ANQGSEA. Trimming left V 0 bases short and J 6 bases short, with 17 bases between. The CDR3 loop is CSVEDLDPTAAEAFF. DNA for the CDR3: TGCAGCGTTGAAGACCTAGACCCTACCGCCGCTGAAGCTTTCTTT.

This clonotype was detected only a few times. The chain combines TRBV27 with TRBJ2-3; D gene uncertain. CDR1 is MNHEY, CDR2 SMNVEV, per germline (reference sequence). The V and J ends lost 4 bases and 0 bases respectively, with 8 bases between them. The CDR3 has 14 amino acids. This chain's CDR3 is CASSSLDSTDTQYF. CDR3 coding DNA: TGTGCCAGCAGTTCGTTAGATAGCACAGATACGCAGTATTTT.

The V gene is TRBV30, the J gene TRBJ1-1, with D possibly being TRBD1 (5 bases). Germline CDR1 GTSNPN, CDR2 SVGIG (reference sequence). CDR3 length: 12 amino acids. V lost 6 bases, J lost 1 base, and 9 bases lay in between. CDR3 amino acids: CACRDSNTEAFF. The CDR3, as DNA: TGTGCCTGCCGGGACTCGAACACTGAAGCTTTCTTT.

This clonotype has only a few counts. CDR3 protein: CSSAGTGGTEAFF. The DNA for the CDR3 is TGCAGCTCTGCCGGGACAGGGGGCACTGAAGCTTTCTTT. J is TRBJ1-1 and V is TRBV29-1, with 11 bases fitting TRBD1. From germline, CDR1 is SQVTM and CDR2 ANQGSEA. This CDR3 has 13 amino acids. After removal of 8 bases from V and 4 bases from J, the junction contained 6 bases not matched to a gene.

This clonotype was counted only a few times. The chain recombines TRBV18 with TRBJ1-1; D perhaps matches TRBD1 (5 bases). V lost 8 bases and J 3 bases, leaving 13 bases between the germline ends. The V gene's germline CDR1 is KGHSH and CDR2 LQKENI. This CDR3 has 13 amino acids. The CDR3 DNA is TGTGCCAGCGCCGGGACGGCTGACACTGAAGCTTTCTTT. This encodes CASAGTADTEAFF.

Turning to this clonotype: One end of the junction varies from germline; a read error may be responsible. The chain links TRBV12-3 or TRBV12-4 to TRBJ2-5, with 8 bases lining up with TRBD1. CDR3 size: 15 residues. The CDR3 reads CASSPTTGAVETHYF. CDR3 sequence (DNA): TGTGCCAGCAGCCCTACGACAGGGGCGGTGGAGACCCATTACTTC.

The chain combines TRBV12-3 or TRBV12-4 with TRBJ1-5, with TRBD1 matching 7 bases. V dropped 6 bases and J dropped 2; count of bases not matched to a gene: 10. This CDR3 is built from 16 residues. The CDR3 DNA sequence: TGTGCCAGCAGCTACCGTTGGGACAGCGGCAATCAGCCCCAGCATTTT. Protein: CASSYRWDSGNQPQHF.

This clonotype was found a few times. The rearrangement joins TRBV7-3 to TRBJ2-1, with D perhaps given as TRBD1 or TRBD2 (5 bases each). V shed 5 bases and J shed 2 bases, with 16 bases lying between them. Germline lookup yields CDR1 SGHTA and CDR2 FQGTGA. This CDR3 region has 16 residues. The CDR3 region is CASSPKGTETYNEQFF. DNA for the CDR3: TGTGCCAGCAGCCCTAAGGGGACGGAAACCTACAATGAGCAGTTCTTC.

The table lists this clonotype with many counts. V is TRBV5-6 and J is TRBJ1-1, with 9 bases lining up with TRBD1. In germline, CDR1 is SGHDT, CDR2 YYEEEE. This CDR3 contains 15 residues. V shed 0 bases and J 2 bases; nucleotides not matched to a gene: 2. CDR3 protein: CASSLVDRGNTEAFF. CDR3 coding DNA: TGTGCCAGCAGCTTGGTGGACAGGGGCAACACTGAAGCTTTCTTT.

This clonotype showed up just a few times. This chain uses TRBV6-2 or TRBV6-3 with TRBJ2-7; D is ambiguous. V was pared by 0 bases and J by 4 bases, with 4 bases between. The CDR3 is 12 residues long. Looked up from germline, CDR1 is MNHEY and CDR2 is SVGEGT. The DNA of the CDR3 is TGTGCCAGCAGTTACTCGAATTACGAGCAGTACTTC. Encoded protein: CASSYSNYEQYF.

This rearrangement joins TRBV28 to TRBJ2-3; D call uncertain. The V end lost 7 bases, the J end lost 2 bases, and 13 bases lay between the germline ends. Germline V gives CDR1 MDHEN, CDR2 SYDVKM. The CDR3 extends over 14 amino acids. CDR3 nucleotide sequence: TGTGCCAGCACCCCGGCACGGTACACAGATACGCAGTATTTT. Protein sequence: CASTPARYTDTQYF.

CDR3 nucleotide sequence: TGTGCCAGCAGCTTCGGGGACAGGGCGACAGATACGCAGTATTTT. Its translation: CASSFGDRATDTQYF. V gene TRBV5-4 combines with J gene TRBJ2-3, with TRBD1 matching over 9 bases. Germline CDR1 SGHNT, CDR2 YYREEE (reference sequence). The CDR3 has 15 amino acids. Germline trimming cut 2 bases from V and 3 bases from J; bases unmatched to any gene: 4.

The sample holds a few counts of this clonotype. The rearrangement joins TRBV20-1 to TRBJ2-7; D call uncertain. V was clipped by 5 bases and J by 2 bases, with 7 bases between them. CDR1 and CDR2 from the germline V gene are DFQATT and SNEGSKA (reference sequence). This CDR3 is built from 11 residues. As DNA, the CDR3 is TGCAGTGCTCTTAAAGCCTACGAGCAGTACTTC. Amino acids: CSALKAYEQYF.

This clonotype has at least ten counts. The V and J genes are TRBV18 and TRBJ1-4; D may be TRBD1 (5 bases). The V end lost 4 bases, the J end lost 2 bases, and 11 bases lay between the germline ends. This CDR3 has 15 residues. Germline-derived CDR1 and CDR2 are KGHSH and LQKENI. In DNA, the CDR3 is TGTGCCAGCTCACGTCGGCGGGGGACTAATGAAAAACTGTTTTTT. It translates to CASSRRRGTNEKLFF. The entire variable domain, with the rest obtained from reference TRBV18 and TRBJ1-4, is as follows: NAGVMQNPRHLVRRRGQEARLRCSPMKGHSHVYWYRQLPEEGLKFMVYLQKENIIDESGMPKERFSAEFPKEGPSILRIQQVVRGDSAAYFCASSRRRGTNEKLFFGSGTQLSVL.

V gene TRBV27 combines with J gene TRBJ1-6, with D possibly TRBD1 on 5 matching bases. The germline CDR1 and CDR2 sequences are MNHEY and SMNVEV (reference sequence). V shed 6 bases and J shed 10 bases, with 19 bases lying between them. This CDR3 is built from 15 residues. CDR3 nucleotide sequence: TGTGCCAGCAGCACCTTCCTGGGGGTTAGGTCACCCCTCCACTTT. Translating gives CASSTFLGVRSPLHF.

The chain uses TRBV6-2 or TRBV6-3 and TRBJ2-1; 14 bases match TRBD2. This CDR3 comprises 16 residues. With V trimmed by 5 bases and J by 8 bases, 8 bases remained unmatched. Germline loops: CDR1 MNHEY, CDR2 SVGEGT. CDR3 in amino acids: CASSRPPGLAGDEQFF. CDR3 nucleotides: TGTGCCAGCAGTCGACCCCCGGGACTAGCGGGGGATGAGCAGTTCTTC.

The chain joins TRBV2 to TRBJ2-3; no firm D call. Germline CDR1 and CDR2: SNHLY and FYNNEI. CDR3 size: 14 residues. V lost 5 bases and J 8 bases, leaving 17 bases between the germline ends. The CDR3 nucleotides are TGTGCCAGCAGTCCCGAAAAGGCCGCAGGTACGCAGTATTTT. It is translated as CASSPEKAAGTQYF.